This T cell receptor (beta chain) was found in a study of CD8 T cells in ankylosing spondylitis. In regard to this clonotype: Its specificity is unknown.

As the method for making TCR beta libraries, quantitative 5'-RACE with molecular barcodes was used. MiXCR, run by TCRdb on the 5' RACE reads, gives a single entry per CDR3 protein. This sample has about 540,000 distinct CDR3 sequences, with about 13% found just once. Findings and caveats of the study: A TCR beta motif made of eight highly homologous variants seemed typical of ankylosing spondylitis blood.

This CDR3 region has 12 residues. Germline CDR1 reads DFQATT; CDR2 reads SNEGSKA (reference sequence). V lost 3 bases to trimming and J lost 3 bases, with 8 bases between them. The sequenced sample consisted of blood, either unsorted or a sorted T cell fraction (not recorded which). The gene calls are TRBV20-1 and TRBJ1-1; D is unresolved. This TCR derives from a male donor with ankylosing spondylitis. CDR3 nucleotide sequence: TGCAGTGCTAGCCGTTTCGACACTGAAGCTTTCTTT. It is translated as CSASRFDTEAFF.